This TCR beta chain was retrieved from a study of CD8 T cells in ankylosing spondylitis. Study conclusions and caveats: What appeared characteristic of ankylosing spondylitis blood was a TCR beta motif of seven to nine highly homologous variants.

V lost 4 bases and J lost 5, with 15 bases in between. In germline, CDR1 is SGHRS, CDR2 YFSETQ. The CDR3 contains 14 residues. In its sample, this clonotype was seen a few times. Its matching antigen is unknown. As the method for making TCR beta libraries, quantitative 5'-RACE with molecular barcodes was used. One entry per CDR3 protein, called by TCRdb with MiXCR from the 5' RACE reads. The repertoire holds more than 600,000 distinct CDR3 sequences, with around 20% as singletons. What was sequenced was blood, either unsorted or a sorted T cell fraction (not recorded which). The source is a male donor with ankylosing spondylitis. The gene calls are TRBV5-1 and TRBJ2-5, with D possibly TRBD2 on 5 matching bases. The CDR3: CASSLLEGVETQYF. The CDR3 nucleotides read TGCGCCAGCAGCCTCCTTGAGGGTGTGGAGACCCAGTACTTC.